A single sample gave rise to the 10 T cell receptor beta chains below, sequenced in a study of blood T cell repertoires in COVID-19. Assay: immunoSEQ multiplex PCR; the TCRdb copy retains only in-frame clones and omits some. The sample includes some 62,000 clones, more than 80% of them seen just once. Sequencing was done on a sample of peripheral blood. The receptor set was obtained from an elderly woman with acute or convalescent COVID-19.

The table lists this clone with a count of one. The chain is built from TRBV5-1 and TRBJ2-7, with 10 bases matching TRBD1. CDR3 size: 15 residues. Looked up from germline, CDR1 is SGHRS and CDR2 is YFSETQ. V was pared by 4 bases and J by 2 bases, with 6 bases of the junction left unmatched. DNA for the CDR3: TGCGCCAGCAGCCTGGGGACAGGGGTGGCCTACGAGCAGTACTTC. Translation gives CASSLGTGVAYEQYF.

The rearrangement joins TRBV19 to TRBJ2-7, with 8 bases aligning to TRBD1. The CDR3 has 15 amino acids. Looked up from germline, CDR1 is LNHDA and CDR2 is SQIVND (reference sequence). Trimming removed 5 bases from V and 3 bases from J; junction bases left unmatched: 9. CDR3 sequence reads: CASSQTDRAVYEQYF. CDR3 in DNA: TGTGCCAGTAGTCAAACGGACAGGGCGGTCTACGAGCAGTACTTC. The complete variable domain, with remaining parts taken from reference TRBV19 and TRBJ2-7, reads DGGITQSPKYLFRKEGQNVTLSCEQNLNHDAMYWYRQDPGQGLRLIYYSQIVNDFQKGDIAEGYSVSREKKESFPLTVTSAQKNPTAFYLCASSQTDRAVYEQYFGPGTRLTVT.

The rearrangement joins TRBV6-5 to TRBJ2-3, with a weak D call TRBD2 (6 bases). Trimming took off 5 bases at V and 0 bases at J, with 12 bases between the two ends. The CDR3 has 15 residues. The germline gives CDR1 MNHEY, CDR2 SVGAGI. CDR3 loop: CASSTDGGSTDTQYF. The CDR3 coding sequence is TGTGCCAGCAGTACGGACGGGGGAAGCACAGATACGCAGTATTTT.

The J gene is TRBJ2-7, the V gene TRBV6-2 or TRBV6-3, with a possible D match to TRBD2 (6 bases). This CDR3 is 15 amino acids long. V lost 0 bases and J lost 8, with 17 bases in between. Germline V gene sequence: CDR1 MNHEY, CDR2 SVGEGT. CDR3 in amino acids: CASSYSVGGPLKQYF. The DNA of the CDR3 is TGTGCCAGCAGTTACTCAGTGGGAGGCCCCTTGAAGCAGTACTTC.

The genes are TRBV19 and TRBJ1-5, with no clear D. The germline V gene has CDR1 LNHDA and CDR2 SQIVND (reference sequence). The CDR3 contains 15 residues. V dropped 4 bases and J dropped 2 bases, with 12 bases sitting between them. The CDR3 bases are TGTGCCAGTAGTACCCAGGCTGTCGGCAATCAGCCCCAGCATTTT. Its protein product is CASSTQAVGNQPQHF.

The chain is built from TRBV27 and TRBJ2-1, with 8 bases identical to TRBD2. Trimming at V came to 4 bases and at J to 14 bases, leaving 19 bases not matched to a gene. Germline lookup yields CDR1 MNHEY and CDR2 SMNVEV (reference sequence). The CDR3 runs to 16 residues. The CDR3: CASSSFVSGTRGPEFF. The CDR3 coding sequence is TGTGCCAGCAGTTCTTTTGTTAGCGGGACCCGGGGGCCCGAGTTCTTC.

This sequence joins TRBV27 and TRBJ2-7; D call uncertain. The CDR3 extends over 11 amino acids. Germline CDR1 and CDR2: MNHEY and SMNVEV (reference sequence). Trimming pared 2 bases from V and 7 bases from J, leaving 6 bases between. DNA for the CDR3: TGTGCCAGCAGTTTACACGGGGAGCAGTACTTC. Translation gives CASSLHGEQYF.

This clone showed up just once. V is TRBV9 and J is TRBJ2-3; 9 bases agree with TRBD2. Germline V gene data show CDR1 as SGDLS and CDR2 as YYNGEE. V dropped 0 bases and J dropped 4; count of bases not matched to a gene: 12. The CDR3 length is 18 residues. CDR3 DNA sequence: TGTGCCAGCAGCGTAGGTTTTAGCGGGAGCTTAAGAGCAGATACGCAGTATTTT. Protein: CASSVGFSGSLRADTQYF.

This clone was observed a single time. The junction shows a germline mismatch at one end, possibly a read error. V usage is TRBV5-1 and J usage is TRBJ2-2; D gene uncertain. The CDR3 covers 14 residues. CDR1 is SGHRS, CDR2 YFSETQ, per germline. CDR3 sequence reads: CASSLQPNPGELFF. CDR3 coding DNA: TGCGCCAGCAGCTTACAGCCGAACCCCGGGGAGCTGTTTTTT. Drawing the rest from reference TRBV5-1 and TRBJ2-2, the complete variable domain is KAGVTQTPRYLIKTRGQQVTLSCSPISGHRSVSWYQQTPGQGLQFLFEYFSETQRNKGNFPGRFSGRQFSNSRSEMNVSTLELGDSALYLCASSLQPNPGELFFGEGSRLTVL.

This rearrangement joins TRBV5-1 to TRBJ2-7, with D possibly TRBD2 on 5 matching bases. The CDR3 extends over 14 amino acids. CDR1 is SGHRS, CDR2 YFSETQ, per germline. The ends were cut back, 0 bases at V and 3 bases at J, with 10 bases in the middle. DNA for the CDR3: TGCGCCAGCAGCTTGGCCGGAGGTGGCTACGAGCAGTACTTC. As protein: CASSLAGGGYEQYF.